The T cell receptor beta chain under discussion was sequenced for a study of T cell responses to AZD1222 COVID-19 vaccine (dated by TCRdb to the early 2020s). About the full investigation: Because spike-specific TCR depth and breadth did not differ between the two schedules, AZD1222 recipients who got a second dose at roughly 4 weeks were pooled with those who got a second dose at roughly 12 weeks. Trial participants were enrolled into age subgroups of 18-55, 56-69 and 70-plus years, which contained approximately 150, 30 and 60 TCR-sequenced participants, respectively. A total of approximately 240 trial participants underwent TCR sequencing, of whom some 210 received two doses of AZD1222 and around 26 received two doses of the MenACWY control vaccine. Results and caveats for the whole study, not just this receptor: Conclusions about previously exposed vaccinees are limited because only a handful of AZD1222 recipients were SARS-CoV-2 seropositive at baseline. Reportedly, almost half of the unique spike-specific TCRs recognized epitopes lying outside the regions that are mutated in the B.1.351 and B.1.1.7 variants. Participants were mostly white British, with more females than males. The authors suggested clonal diversity may have been underestimated. The whole spike protein was spanned by vaccine-associated CD4 TCRs, and dominant responses were seen in regions 160-218 and 743-854. Spike-specific TCR breadth and depth rose significantly after two AZD1222 doses compared with day 0 and with MenACWY recipients. Because no samples from the day 14 peak response were available, repertoires could be characterized only after the peak T cell response. In the small 56-69-year group, the increase in depth fell short of significance, most likely because of low power.

Including the terminal cysteine and phenylalanine, the CDR3 comprises 13 residues. CDR3 DNA only is kept here, 39 bases in frame from base 1. The germline V gene (reference sequence) gives CDR1 as MNHEY and CDR2 as SMNVEV. V is cut back by 4 bases and J by 6 bases, with 6 bases in the junction unmatched. The CDR3 regions of human TCRbeta chains were analyzed by immunosequencing. On the study's bioinformatics: Repertoire TCRs were matched against a reference library of SARS-CoV-2-specific TCRs generated with the MIRA antigen-specificity platform. Breadth was defined as the fraction of unique TCRs that were SARS-CoV-2-associated, and depth was defined as the fraction of total T cells that were SARS-CoV-2-associated. Using the MIRA data, every spike-specific TCR was mapped to the spike region that the TCR reacted to and assigned to either a CD4 or a CD8 class. Log10-transformed breadth and depth values were compared by one-way ANOVA with Sidak's multiple comparisons tests. TCRdb took over this immuneACCESS table, retaining in-frame rearrangements with V and J assigned. Such tables are incomplete; in checked studies, under half of the missing clones stem from an unresolved V gene, and the remainder is unexplained. Clone size and the V and J calls come from that table; the DNA yielded D and trimming. Across this sample there are over 50,000 clones, with about 87% seen only once. The top ten hold approximately 14% of the sample.

The sample's time point label, decoded: baseline before first vaccination. Vaccinee samples came from UK trials COV001 and COV002, including a single-blind randomized controlled phase 2/3 trial of AZD1222 (ChAdOx1 nCoV-19) in healthy adults. Trial participant PBMC samples were collected at day 0 and day 28 after the second dose for TCRbeta chain sequencing. Concerning this clone: Its antigen is currently not known. The input lacks base qualities; no much larger clone sits a single base away.

The receptor comes from an adult in good health. Specimen: peripheral blood, collected on day 0 of AZD1222 vaccination. The sequence links TRBV27 to TRBJ2-7; TRBD1 fits 7 bases in the junction. The CDR3 loop reads CASSSRQGSEQYF. The DNA sequence is TGTGCCAGCAGTTCCCGACAGGGAAGCGAGCAGTACTTC.